The rows below give T cell receptor beta chains drawn from one sample of a study of monozygotic twins with inflammatory bowel disease. TCRdb re-called the 5' RACE reads and shows each CDR3 protein once, DNA omitted. Its clone listing holds around 100,000 distinct CDR3 sequences. The specimen was blood. The receptor source for this set is a human donor with ulcerative colitis or Crohn's disease, or a healthy co-twin of an affected twin (not recorded which). Each CDR3 is given with its conserved first and last residue. Size tells how often a clone was seen (once, few, many) or the class of an expanded clone, and some rows leave it out.

clone size	J gene	V gene	CDR3 protein
.	TRBJ2-1	TRBV7-9	CASSQRQIEQFF
.	TRBJ1-2	TRBV4-3	CASSQDVGSRGYTF
.	TRBJ2-1	TRBV15	CATSGGASRRGEQFF
.	TRBJ2-3	TRBV4-3	CASSQDVGGSRTAITDTQYF
.	TRBJ2-6	TRBV7-3	CASSLYLSSGANVLTF
.	TRBJ2-1	TRBV14	CASSQGSRLVNEQFF
medium-sized	TRBJ2-1	TRBV7-8	CASSPPAYNEQFF
.	TRBJ2-7	TRBV5-1	CASSLAVRRDADENPYEQYF
.	TRBJ1-2	TRBV4-3	CASSQDSVDHYGYTF
.	TRBJ2-7	TRBV5-1	CASSQQGISYEQYF
.	TRBJ2-5	TRBV11-2	CASSLGGTQYF
.	TRBJ2-3	TRBV7-2	CASSLRRGGDTQYF
.	TRBJ2-7	TRBV18	CASSPRDRGFEQYF
.	TRBJ2-7	TRBV27	CSSSPSSYEQYF
.	TRBJ2-1	TRBV7-9	CASSLGTSGSLNEQFF
.	TRBJ2-2	TRBV5-5	CASGFLAYTGELFF
.	TRBJ2-7	TRBV20-1	CSARDPGQPFEQYF
.	TRBJ1-6	TRBV6-6	CASSVRDGNSPLHF
.	TRBJ2-1	TRBV9	CASSASQGRTTYNEQFF
.	TRBJ1-4	TRBV11-2	CASSGLRGRREKLFF
.	TRBJ2-1	TRBV18	CASSPTGTGANNEQFF
.	TRBJ2-7	TRBV9	CASSVDQAGVDEQYF
.	TRBJ1-4	TRBV25-1	CASSDRGQGQYWLGATNEKLFF
.	TRBJ2-7	TRBV12-3/TRBV12-4	CASSLRTGNYEQYF
.	TRBJ1-2	TRBV6-6	CASSYSGLYTF
.	TRBJ2-7	TRBV5-1	CASSLVPVSHEQYF
.	TRBJ2-1	TRBV7-2	CASSLPPRGDNEQFF
.	TRBJ2-4	TRBV4-3	CASSRNQRLAKNIQYF
.	TRBJ2-1	TRBV7-2	CASGRLYNEQFF
.	TRBJ1-2	TRBV20-1	CSARDGDTYGYTF
.	TRBJ2-2	TRBV6-1	CASSTGTSLNTGELFF
.	TRBJ2-1	TRBV7-2	CASSLVGTVPPDGQFF
.	TRBJ1-4	TRBV7-9	CASSLPGPSTNEKLFF
.	TRBJ2-5	TRBV30	CAWSVFGRQETQYF
.	TRBJ1-2	TRBV7-2	CASSVRIYYGYTF
.	TRBJ2-1	TRBV20-1	CSESPSRANEQFF
.	TRBJ1-1	TRBV3-1	CASNPGQGVFPNTEAFF
.	TRBJ1-2	TRBV15	CATSKNPGQSSYGYTF
.	TRBJ2-1	TRBV6-1	CASRDQGQAYNEQFF